A selection of T cell receptor beta chains follows, all from one sample in a study of blood T cells in healthy people across ages. TCRdb redid the calling of the 5' RACE reads with MiXCR, one entry per CDR3 protein. The table records about 680,000 distinct CDR3 sequences, roughly 50% of them present only once. The specimen was blood. The receptors come from an older woman in good health. Each CDR3 is given with its conserved first and last residue. Each record gives: clone size, V gene, D gene, J gene, CDR3 protein, CDR3 DNA. The D gene is left open where the match is weak. Part of the rows lack a size; the others show once, few, many or a class for expanded clones.

>few|TRBV29-1|.|TRBJ2-6
CSAGTSGANVLTF
TGCAGCGCTGGAACCTCTGGGGCCAACGTCCTGACTTTC
>few|TRBV7-6|TRBD2|TRBJ2-1
CASSLAGANNEQFF
TGTGCCAGCAGCTTGGCGGGAGCAAACAATGAGCAGTTCTTC
>few|TRBV20-1|.|TRBJ2-1
CSARGQGGVMDEQFF
TGCAGTGCTAGGGGGCAGGGCGGGGTGATGGATGAGCAGTTCTTC
>.|TRBV5-1|TRBD2|TRBJ2-1
CASSSEAGGSGSYNEQFF
TGCGCCAGCAGCTCAGAAGCGGGAGGGTCTGGCTCCTACAATGAGCAGTTCTTC
>many|TRBV7-3|.|TRBJ2-2
CASRFKSTGPGELFF
TGTGCCAGCAGATTTAAATCTACAGGCCCCGGGGAGCTGTTTTTT
>.|TRBV10-3|TRBD2|TRBJ2-1
CAISELAGVNEQFF
TGTGCCATCAGTGAGCTAGCGGGGGTAAATGAGCAGTTCTTC
>.|TRBV7-2|.|TRBJ2-7
CASSLSSLVAYEQYF
TGTGCCAGCAGCTTAAGCTCGCTTGTAGCCTACGAGCAGTACTTC
>.|TRBV9|.|TRBJ2-7
CASSRRGRDEQYF
TGTGCCAGCAGCCGCCGGGGGCGGGACGAGCAGTACTTC
>few|TRBV24-1|TRBD1|TRBJ1-2
CATRQGGNYGYTF
TGTGCCACCAGACAGGGGGGGAACTATGGCTACACCTTC
>.|TRBV7-9|.|TRBJ2-5
CASSLLASVRQETQYF
TGTGCCAGCAGCTTATTAGCTAGCGTACGGCAAGAGACCCAGTACTTC
>few|TRBV7-9|.|TRBJ2-5
CASSLTGTETQYF
TGTGCCAGCAGCTTAACAGGGACCGAGACCCAGTACTTC
>.|TRBV18|.|TRBJ1-2
CASSPLQQGMRYTF
TGTGCCAGCTCACCATTGCAACAGGGTATGCGCTACACCTTC
>once|TRBV15|TRBD1|TRBJ2-5
CATSSPGQKVQETQYF
TGTGCCACCAGCAGTCCGGGACAGAAAGTCCAAGAGACCCAGTACTTC
>.|TRBV20-1|.|TRBJ2-3
CSAPGPAGTDTQYF
TGCAGTGCTCCGGGACCAGCGGGCACAGATACGCAGTATTTT
>.|TRBV5-4|TRBD2|TRBJ2-1
CASSGATSGRLNEQFF
TGTGCCAGCAGCGGGGCCACTAGCGGGAGGCTTAATGAGCAGTTCTTC
>.|TRBV3-1|TRBD1|TRBJ2-4
CASTQGVAKNIQYF
TGTGCCAGCACCCAGGGGGTAGCCAAAAACATTCAGTACTTC
>once|TRBV27|.|TRBJ1-1
CASSLRPAEQGWGRETEAFF
TGTGCCAGCAGTTTACGTCCTGCGGAACAGGGATGGGGTAGGGAGACTGAAGCTTTCTTT
>many|TRBV21-1|.|TRBJ2-1
CASSRPGEQFF
TGTGCCAGCAGCCGACCGGGGGAGCAGTTCTTC
>once|TRBV20-1|.|TRBJ2-3
CSARPDATDTQYF
TGCAGTGCTAGACCCGATGCCACAGATACGCAGTATTTT
>.|TRBV20-1|TRBD2|TRBJ2-7
CSAWTSGRRTYEQYF
TGCAGTGCCTGGACTAGCGGGAGAAGGACCTACGAGCAGTACTTC
>.|TRBV20-1|.|TRBJ2-1
CSGGSRSNEQFF
TGCAGTGGAGGCTCACGGTCCAATGAGCAGTTCTTC
>many|TRBV15|.|TRBJ1-2
CATSRDRAGIYGYTF
TGTGCCACCAGCAGAGATCGGGCAGGGATCTATGGCTACACCTTC
>.|TRBV19|.|TRBJ2-3
CASRTGHGTQYF
TGTGCCAGTAGGACAGGCCACGGTACGCAGTATTTT
>few|TRBV12-3/TRBV12-4|.|TRBJ2-7
CASSPYDRYEQYF
TGTGCCAGCAGTCCCTACGATCGATACGAGCAGTACTTC
>.|TRBV6-1|.|TRBJ1-1
CASSEVGAADHSAFF
TGTGCCAGCAGTGAAGTCGGGGCAGCGGACCACTCGGCTTTCTTT
>.|TRBV6-1|TRBD2|TRBJ2-1
CASSELTSGRNEQFF
TGTGCCAGCAGTGAATTAACTAGCGGGCGGAATGAGCAGTTCTTC
>.|TRBV29-1|TRBD2|TRBJ2-7
CSVEAGTYEQYF
TGCAGCGTCGAAGCGGGAACCTACGAGCAGTACTTC
>once|TRBV29-1|TRBD2|TRBJ2-3
CSVAGLAGFQYF
TGCAGCGTCGCAGGACTAGCGGGGTTCCAGTATTTT
>few|TRBV6-5|.|TRBJ2-5
CASSLSWGLETQYF
TGTGCCAGCAGTTTGTCATGGGGTTTGGAGACCCAGTACTTC